This passage covers 28 T cell receptor beta chains from one sample sequenced in a study of cytomegalovirus exposure and HLA in healthy donors. Both 60 Vbeta primers and 13 Jbeta primers went into the PCR. Produced via immunoSEQ multiplex PCR; TCRdb's table is partial and in-frame only. The sample records approximately 250,000 clones, more than 75% being singletons. Sequencing was carried out using PBMCs. The receptors stem from a girl between 2 and 10 years old in good health and CMV-seronegative.

The chain uses TRBV27 and TRBJ2-5, with 9 nucleotides matching TRBD2. The J call may be wrong; the DNA end is better matched by TRBJ2-7. The germline gives CDR1 MNHEY, CDR2 SMNVEV (reference sequence). There are 15 residues in the CDR3. The CDR3 sequence: CASSFSLAGTYEQYF. The CDR3, as DNA: TGTGCCAGCAGTTTTTCCCTAGCGGGGACATACGAGCAGTACTTC.

The gene calls are TRBV27 and TRBJ2-7, with TRBD1 as a possible D gene (6 bases). V was pared by 4 bases and J by 2 bases, with 15 bases between. Germline assignment: CDR1 MNHEY and CDR2 SMNVEV (reference sequence). The CDR3 is made up of 15 amino acids. The CDR3 here is CASSYSTGPTYEQYF. In nucleotides, the CDR3 is TGTGCCAGCAGTTACTCGACAGGACCCACCTACGAGCAGTACTTC.

The chain combines TRBV10-2 with TRBJ2-1; D is unclear. The CDR3 contains 13 residues. The germline CDR1 and CDR2 sequences are WSHSY and SAAADI. Deletions cut 5 bases from V and 7 bases from J, with 12 bases between. The CDR3, as DNA: TGCGCCAGCAGTCCCTACCCCGGGAATGAGCAGTTCTTC. This translates into CASSPYPGNEQFF.

In this sample, this clone turned up once. The chain couples TRBV6-1 to TRBJ1-2; perhaps TRBD1 as D (5 bases). This CDR3 is built from 14 residues. The germline CDR1 and CDR2 sequences are MNHNS and SASEGT. The germline V and J ends were trimmed by 4 bases and 8 bases, with 17 bases remaining between them. In DNA form, the CDR3 reads TGTGCCAGCAGTGTGGAGGGACGGCCTTGGGGCTACACCTTC. Protein product: CASSVEGRPWGYTF.

The rearrangement links TRBV2 to TRBJ2-1; 11 nucleotides agree with TRBD2. The CDR3 has 13 residues. Germline values: CDR1 SNHLY, CDR2 FYNNEI. The V gene end was trimmed by 9 bases and the J gene end by 3 bases; junction bases not matched to a gene: 1. In DNA form, the CDR3 reads TGTGCCAGAGGGACTAGCGGCTACAATGAGCAGTTCTTC. Its translation is CARGTSGYNEQFF.

The genes are TRBV19 and TRBJ1-2; 7 bases match TRBD1. Unmatched junction bases numbered 8, after V lost 3 bases and J lost 4 bases. This CDR3 is 15 amino acids long. Germline V gene data show CDR1 as LNHDA and CDR2 as SQIVND (reference sequence). Here the CDR3 DNA reads TGTGCCAGTAGTATTAACAGGGGCGAAGGCTATGGCTACACCTTC. It is translated as CASSINRGEGYGYTF.

The DNA of the CDR3 is TGTGCCAGCAGTCGCAGGACGGGGGGGGAGACCCAGTACTTC. Amino acid sequence: CASSRRTGGETQYF. V gene TRBV6-5 combines with J gene TRBJ2-5; the match to TRBD2 covers 8 bases. In germline, CDR1 is MNHEY, CDR2 SVGAGI. V gave up 5 bases and J gave up 5 bases; unmatched junction bases: 7. This CDR3 is 14 amino acids long.

V usage is TRBV7-9 and J usage is TRBJ2-1, with 11 bases lining up with TRBD2. The V gene end was trimmed by 5 bases and the J gene end by 9 bases; junction bases not matched to a gene: 12. Germline V gene data show CDR1 as SEHNR and CDR2 as FQNEAQ (reference sequence). This CDR3 comprises 16 residues. CDR3 loop: CASSPGLAGLRGEQFF. Written as DNA, the CDR3 is TGTGCCAGCAGCCCCGGACTAGCGGGCCTTAGGGGTGAGCAGTTCTTC.

This sequence joins TRBV27 and TRBJ1-2; a possible D gene is TRBD1 (6 bases). The CDR3 totals 17 residues. Germline CDR1 reads MNHEY; CDR2 reads SMNVEV (reference sequence). The germline V and J ends were trimmed by 6 bases and 4 bases, with 24 bases remaining between them. The CDR3 is CASRPGALGPLFYGYTF. CDR3 sequence (DNA): TGTGCCAGCAGACCAGGGGCTCTGGGGCCCTTGTTCTATGGCTACACCTTC.

V gene TRBV23-1 combines with J gene TRBJ1-3, with no clear D. TRBV23-1 is known as an ORF, though its function is uncertain. The CDR3 sequence is 14 residues long. Between the trimmed V and J ends, which lost 3 bases and 8 bases, there was a span of 14 bases. The CDR3 region has the DNA TGCGCCAGCAGTCATGGCGGGAATGGCGACACCATATATTTT. Protein: CASSHGGNGDTIYF.

This clone came up once. The gene calls are TRBV5-1 and TRBJ1-3; D not certain. The CDR3 has 15 residues. The V gene's germline CDR1 is SGHRS and CDR2 YFSETQ. V lost 1 base and J lost 0, with 8 bases in between. In DNA form, the CDR3 reads TGCGCCAGCAGCTTGACCGAGTCCTCTGGAAACACCATATATTTT. Encoded protein: CASSLTESSGNTIYF.

This clone was counted once. V gene TRBV30 combines with J gene TRBJ1-2; 7 nucleotides agree with TRBD1. The CDR3 loop spans 14 amino acids. Losses at the gene ends were 2 bases for V and 14 bases for J; bases not matched to a gene: 17. Germline V gene lookup returns CDR1 GTSNPN and CDR2 SVGIG (reference sequence). CDR3 loop: CAWSHKGQLQGATF. The CDR3 DNA follows: TGTGCCTGGAGTCACAAGGGACAGTTACAAGGGGCGACCTTC.

The chain uses TRBV6-5 and TRBJ1-2; TRBD1 aligns across 7 bases. This CDR3 has 14 amino acids. Per germline, CDR1 MNHEY and CDR2 SVGAGI. V shed 6 bases, J shed 6 bases, and the junction held 10 bases outside the gene matches. The CDR3 protein is CASSLDRMIHGYTF. Written as DNA, the CDR3 is TGTGCCAGCAGCCTGGACAGGATGATTCATGGCTACACCTTC.

This chain uses TRBV2 with TRBJ2-7, with 11 bases identical to TRBD1. This CDR3 is 15 amino acids long. The V and J ends lost 3 bases and 7 bases, in that order; junction bases with no gene match: 8. The germline V gene encodes CDR1 SNHLY and CDR2 FYNNEI. CDR3 protein: CASSDGDRGSYEQYF. For the CDR3, the DNA is TGTGCCAGCAGTGATGGGGACAGGGGGTCGTATGAGCAGTACTTC.

The V and J genes are TRBV7-9 and TRBJ2-5; 13 bases fit TRBD2. The J call is in doubt because the DNA end fits TRBJ2-7 better. The CDR3 contains 16 residues. Germline-derived CDR1 and CDR2 are SEHNR and FQNEAQ (reference sequence). The CDR3 sequence: CASSETTSGRPYEQYF. CDR3 bases: TGTGCCAGCAGCGAAACGACTAGCGGGAGGCCCTACGAGCAGTACTTC.

The chain links TRBV7-2 to TRBJ1-2, with a possible D match to TRBD1 (5 bases). Germline assignment: CDR1 SGHTA and CDR2 FQGNSA. The CDR3 covers 15 residues. V shed 5 bases and J shed 1 base, with 14 bases lying between them. The CDR3 is CASSPETAFNYGYTF. CDR3 in DNA: TGTGCCAGCAGCCCAGAGACAGCCTTTAACTATGGCTACACCTTC.

The chain is built from TRBV2 and TRBJ2-5; a weak D match, TRBD1 (6 bases). This CDR3 region has 14 residues. V lost 8 bases to trimming and J lost 7 bases, with 20 bases between them. CDR1 SNHLY and CDR2 FYNNEI come from the germline V gene. As DNA, the CDR3 is TGTGCCAGCCATGGGGACAACATCGGGGTGACCCAGTACTTC. Residues: CASHGDNIGVTQYF.

This sequence joins TRBV28 and TRBJ1-5; 8 bases fit TRBD1. The germline CDR1 and CDR2 sequences are MDHEN and SYDVKM. V lost 6 bases to trimming and J lost 1 base; unmatched junction nucleotides: 5. The CDR3 is 15 amino acids. CDR3: CASRKTGVSNQPQHF. For the CDR3, the DNA is TGTGCCAGCAGGAAGACAGGGGTAAGCAATCAGCCCCAGCATTTT. Using reference TRBV28 and TRBJ1-5 for the parts outside the CDR3, the full variable domain is DVKVTQSSRYLVKRTGEKVFLECVQDMDHENMFWYRQDPGLGLRLIYFSYDVKMKEKGDIPEGYSVSREKKERFSLILESASTNQTSMYLCASRKTGVSNQPQHFGDGTRLSIL.

The V gene is TRBV30, the J gene TRBJ1-3, with D possibly TRBD1 on 6 matching bases. The germline V and J ends were trimmed by 3 bases and 0 bases, with 6 bases remaining between them. The CDR3 has 13 residues. Germline CDR1 and CDR2: GTSNPN and SVGIG (reference sequence). The CDR3 sequence: CAWRGGSGNTIYF. CDR3 in DNA: TGTGCCTGGAGAGGGGGCTCTGGAAACACCATATATTTT.

This chain joins TRBV30 and TRBJ2-7; 13 bases are a match to TRBD2. Germline-derived CDR1 and CDR2 are GTSNPN and SVGIG (reference sequence). The CDR3 has 14 amino acids. The V gene end was trimmed by 1 base and the J gene end by 6 bases; junction bases not matched to a gene: 3. In DNA, the CDR3 is TGTGCCTGGAGTGGTAGACTAGCGGGAGGCGAGCAGTACTTC. It is translated as CAWSGRLAGGEQYF.

The V and J genes are TRBV5-1 and TRBJ2-5; D is perhaps TRBD2 (5 bases). The germline V gene encodes CDR1 SGHRS and CDR2 YFSETQ. This CDR3 spans 15 amino acids. The germline V and J ends were trimmed by 4 bases and 1 base, with 14 bases remaining between them. The CDR3 nucleotides are TGCGCCAGCAGCCCCTGGCGTCTAGCCCAAGAGACCCAGTACTTC. Translated, it gives CASSPWRLAQETQYF.

The DNA of the CDR3 is TGCGCCAGCAGCCAAGAAGACAGGGCCGGATACGGCTACACCTTC. This translates into CASSQEDRAGYGYTF. The gene calls are TRBV4-1 and TRBJ1-2; TRBD1 matches at 7 bases. With V trimmed by 0 bases and J by 8 bases, 9 bases remained unmatched. The CDR3 is 15 amino acids. Germline V CDR1 and CDR2: MGHRA, YSYEKL.

This clone was observed a handful of times. The chain has TRBV7-2 and TRBJ2-1, with 11 bases aligning to TRBD2. Trimming removed 3 bases from V and 7 bases from J; junction bases left unmatched: 8. This CDR3 region has 16 residues. Looked up from germline, CDR1 is SGHTA and CDR2 is FQGNSA. The CDR3 is CASSFTSGSGLNEQFF. The CDR3 DNA is TGTGCCAGCAGCTTTACTAGCGGGAGTGGTTTGAATGAGCAGTTCTTC.

The rearrangement joins TRBV30 to TRBJ1-6; 9 bases align to TRBD1. The CDR3 sequence is 12 residues long. V lost 5 bases, J lost 7 bases, and 0 bases stayed unmatched. CDR1 is GTSNPN and CDR2 is SVGIG in the germline V gene (reference sequence). The CDR3 reads CAWGQGNSPLHF. CDR3 DNA: TGTGCCTGGGGACAGGGGAATTCACCCCTCCACTTT.

This clone has just a few counts. The same CDR3 also results from other DNA sequences found in this sample. V and J are TRBV5-4 and TRBJ2-5; D remains ambiguous. The CDR3 is 12 residues long. Germline CDR1 SGHNT, CDR2 YYREEE (reference sequence). Trimming removed 2 bases from V and 5 bases from J, with 7 bases in between. The CDR3 loop reads CASSFLEETQYF. The CDR3 DNA reads as TGTGCCAGCAGCTTTCTGGAGGAGACCCAGTACTTC.

The chain has TRBV5-1 and TRBJ2-2; TRBD2 might be the D (6 bases). The CDR3 has 15 residues. Trimming left V 4 bases short and J 2 bases short, with 12 bases between. Germline-derived CDR1 and CDR2 are SGHRS and YFSETQ. The CDR3 nucleotides are TGCGCCAGCAGCCCTACCGGGACTAACACCGGGGAGCTGTTTTTT. Protein: CASSPTGTNTGELFF.

V usage is TRBV27 and J usage is TRBJ1-1; D is ambiguous. The CDR3 contains 16 residues. Trimming removed 6 bases from V and 1 base from J, with 18 bases in between. CDR1 is MNHEY and CDR2 is SMNVEV in the germline V gene (reference sequence). DNA of the CDR3: TGTGCCAGCAGGTACTTAACTACGTCGGCGAACACTGAAGCTTTCTTT. It yields the protein CASRYLTTSANTEAFF.

The J gene is TRBJ2-3, the V gene TRBV6-1; 7 bases are a match to TRBD1. Germline CDR1 reads MNHNS; CDR2 reads SASEGT. The CDR3 length is 15 residues. After removal of 7 bases from V and 2 bases from J, the junction contained 9 bases not matched to a gene. CDR3 in DNA: TGTGCCAGCAAAAAAGACAGGGTATTCACAGATACGCAGTATTTT. Its translation is CASKKDRVFTDTQYF.